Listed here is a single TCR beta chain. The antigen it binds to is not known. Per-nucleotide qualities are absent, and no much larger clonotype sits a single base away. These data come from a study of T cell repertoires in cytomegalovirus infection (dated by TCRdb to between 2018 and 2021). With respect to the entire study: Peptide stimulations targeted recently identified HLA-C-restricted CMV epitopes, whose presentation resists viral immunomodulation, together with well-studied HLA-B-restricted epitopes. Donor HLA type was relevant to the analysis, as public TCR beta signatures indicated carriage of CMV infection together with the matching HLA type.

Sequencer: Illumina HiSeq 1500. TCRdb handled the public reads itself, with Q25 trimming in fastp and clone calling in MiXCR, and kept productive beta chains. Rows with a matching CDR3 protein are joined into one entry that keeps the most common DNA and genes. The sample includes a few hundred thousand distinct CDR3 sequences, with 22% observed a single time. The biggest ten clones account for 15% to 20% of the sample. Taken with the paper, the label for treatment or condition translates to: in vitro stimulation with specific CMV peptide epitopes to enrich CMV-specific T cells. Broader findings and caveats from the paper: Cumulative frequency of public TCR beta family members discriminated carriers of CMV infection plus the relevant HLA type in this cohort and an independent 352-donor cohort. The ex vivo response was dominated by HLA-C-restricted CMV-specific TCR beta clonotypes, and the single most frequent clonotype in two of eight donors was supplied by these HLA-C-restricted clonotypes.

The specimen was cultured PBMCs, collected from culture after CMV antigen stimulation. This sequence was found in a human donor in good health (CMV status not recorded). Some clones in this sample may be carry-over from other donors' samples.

This receptor has the CDR3 CASSIRLAGGPVKGEQFF. The nucleotide sequence is TGTGCCAGTAGTATTAGACTAGCGGGAGGGCCGGTTAAGGGTGAGCAGTTCTTC. Rearrangement joined TRBV19 to TRBJ2-1; 14 central nucleotides agree with TRBD2. For this chain, trimming is 3 bases at the V end and 9 bases at the J end, and the number of junction bases without a gene match is 13. Its CDR3 holds 18 amino acids, cysteine through phenylalanine. Only CDR3 DNA remains: 54 bases, in frame from the first base. The germline V gene (reference sequence) specifies LNHDA as CDR1 and SQIVND as CDR2.